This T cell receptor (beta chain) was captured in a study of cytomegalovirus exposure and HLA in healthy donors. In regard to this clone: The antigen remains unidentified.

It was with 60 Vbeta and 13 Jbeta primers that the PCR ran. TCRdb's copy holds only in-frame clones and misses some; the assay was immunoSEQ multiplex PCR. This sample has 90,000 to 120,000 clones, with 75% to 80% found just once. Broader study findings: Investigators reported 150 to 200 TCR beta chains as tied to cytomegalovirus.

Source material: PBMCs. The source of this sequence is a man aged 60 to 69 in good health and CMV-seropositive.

CDR3 DNA sequence: TGTGCCAGCAGACGACCGACAGGGAACTCCTACGAGCAGTACTTC. Protein sequence: CASRRPTGNSYEQYF. The rearrangement links TRBV28 to TRBJ2-7, with 7 bases lining up with TRBD1. CDR3 length: 15 residues. Losses at the gene ends were 6 bases for V and 0 bases for J; bases not matched to a gene: 8. The germline V gene has CDR1 MDHEN and CDR2 SYDVKM.